These T cell receptor beta chains were read from a single sample in a study of blood T cell repertoires in COVID-19. TCRdb's table, derived via immunoSEQ multiplex PCR, lists solely in-frame clones and lacks some. This table has about 28,000 clones, about 85% appearing once. The sequencing input was peripheral blood. These TCRs come from a human donor in a cohort sampled during active COVID-19. Each CDR3 is given without its conserved first and last residue.

J | V | CDR3
TRBJ2-3 | TRBV18 | ASSLSGTATDTQY
TRBJ2-2 | TRBV6-6 | ASSLPTGATGELF
TRBJ2-5 | TRBV12-3/TRBV12-4 | ASSLDHSITQY
TRBJ1-4 | TRBV11-2 | ASSLDPDRPLF
TRBJ2-1 | TRBV3-1/TRBV3-2 | ASSQDRPRPGISYNEQF
TRBJ1-1 | TRBV30 | AWGVGQINTEAF
TRBJ1-4 | TRBV6-1 | ASSDMGQSNEKLF
TRBJ2-3 | TRBV7-9 | ASSPPGGTDTQY
TRBJ1-2 | TRBV5-1 | ASSLSSGWYGYT
TRBJ2-2 | TRBV5-6 | ASSAGPGLDTGELF
TRBJ1-2 | TRBV27 | ASSSRQGGGYT
TRBJ1-2 | TRBV7-9 | ASSLTTVNYGYT
TRBJ2-2 | TRBV12-5 | ASGLVGSGVSRAGELF
TRBJ1-2 | TRBV5-1 | ASSLGLGDGYT
TRBJ2-7 | TRBV6-6 | ASRDPTGGTYEQY
TRBJ2-7 | TRBV7-3 | ASSLNARGPYEQY
TRBJ1-5 | TRBV19 | ASSPGTGDFSQPQH
TRBJ2-3 | TRBV30 | AWENGGGLNTQY
TRBJ1-5 | TRBV2 | ASRGRDSLNQPQH
TRBJ1-5 | TRBV10-2 | ASRQGSNQPQH
TRBJ1-2 | TRBV3-1/TRBV3-2 | ASSQGQQANYGYT
TRBJ2-5 | TRBV30 | AWSNVAGVQETQY
TRBJ1-2 | TRBV2 | ASRGQGIGYT
TRBJ1-1 | TRBV11-2 | ASSPGTVGEAF
TRBJ1-5 | TRBV18 | ASSEGQGSRQPQH
TRBJ1-1 | TRBV29-1 | SVSDRVTEAF
TRBJ2-7 | TRBV7-8 | ASSFTGSSYEQY
TRBJ2-1 | TRBV19 | ASSIRDRASDEQF
TRBJ2-1 | TRBV19 | ASSIDSEREIHNEQF
TRBJ2-2 | TRBV27 | ASKNGRLNTGELF
TRBJ2-3 | TRBV11-3 | ASSPHGGGLSDTQY
TRBJ1-1 | TRBV6-5 | ASSSGQGITEAF
TRBJ2-1 | TRBV6-5 | ASSTLTGDNEQF
TRBJ2-3 | TRBV27 | ASSVDIGRTKDTQY
TRBJ2-6 | TRBV5-4 | ASSGTGGAPSESGANVLT
TRBJ2-1 | TRBV19 | ASRWSGRGPYEQF
TRBJ2-3 | TRBV5-1 | ASSSTSVSTDTQY
TRBJ1-2 | TRBV6-5 | ASHPLPGQAYGYT
TRBJ1-1 | TRBV19 | ASSIVPRRGREDTEAF
TRBJ2-3 | TRBV10-2 | ASKKGTSDYTDTQY
TRBJ2-1 | TRBV3-1/TRBV3-2 | ASSQDLLAGGNEQF
TRBJ1-5 | TRBV30 | AWSDGDQPQH
TRBJ2-7 | TRBV2 | ASSGEGLVRSYEQY
TRBJ1-5 | TRBV6-2/TRBV6-3 | ASSPSGRMSNQPQH
TRBJ1-2 | TRBV30 | AWSASNYGYT
TRBJ2-1 | TRBV7-2 | ASSSRTSSLRNEQF
TRBJ2-2 | TRBV6-1 | ASSEVVTGPYTGELF
TRBJ2-5 | TRBV7-9 | ASSLASGAGGEQETQY
TRBJ2-7 | TRBV6-1 | ASSAGLTGTDPGEQY
TRBJ1-2 | TRBV30 | AWSVQAGRYGYT
TRBJ2-1 | TRBV6-4 | ASSDGGFYNEQF
TRBJ1-3 | TRBV5-5 | ASSLAGQAGNTIY
TRBJ2-3 | TRBV7-9 | ASSRRMSTDTQY
TRBJ2-1 | TRBV6-1 | ASSEFQVYEQF
TRBJ1-5 | TRBV6-1 | ASSESTGQVRWPQH
TRBJ2-1 | TRBV19 | ASSIRVGNEQF
TRBJ1-5 | TRBV18 | ASSPGTGNQPQH
TRBJ1-1 | TRBV6-5 | ASRKESGTAF
TRBJ2-1 | TRBV7-8 | ASSFKGAASHF
TRBJ2-5 | TRBV6-2/TRBV6-3 | ASSKGLAGAEGETQY